The clone carrying this T cell receptor (beta chain) was detected only once. This CDR3 spans 16 amino acids. The junction had 8 bases not matched to a gene; V was cut back by 0 bases and J by 4 bases. Germline V gives CDR1 SGHTA, CDR2 FQGNSA. In the original workflow: Using reference gene primer amplification, nucleated cell counts were estimated. TCRdb's copy holds only in-frame clones and misses some; the assay was immunoSEQ multiplex PCR. V, J and clone size are those of that table, while D and trimming were read from the DNA. In the table there are 280,000 or so clones, 89% of which are singletons. These data originate in a study of blood T cell repertoires in COVID-19. The wider study: The origin of the acute and convalescent COVID-19 samples was the United States, Italy and Spain. PBMCs, B-cell-depleted T cells, or T cells provided the cDNA or gDNA that made up the material.

V usage is TRBV7-2 and J usage is TRBJ2-7; the match to TRBD2 covers 8 bases. The sample was peripheral blood. This receptor was identified in a woman aged 55-70 years with acute or convalescent COVID-19. The CDR3 region is CASSLARGTREYEQYF. The CDR3 DNA sequence: TGTGCCAGCAGCTTAGCGAGAGGGACTAGAGAGTACGAGCAGTACTTC.